The clone carrying this T cell receptor beta chain qualifies as medium-sized. These data originate in a study of tumor-infiltrating lymphocytes in oesophageal squamous cell carcinoma. MiXCR, applied by TCRdb to the PCR reads, yields one record per CDR3 protein. The sample lists 20,000 or so distinct CDR3 sequences; under 35% were seen once. The CDR3 has 16 residues. Germline trimming cut 1 base from V and 0 bases from J; bases unmatched to any gene: 3. In germline, CDR1 is SGHVS, CDR2 FQNEAQ. This rearrangement joins TRBV7-8 to TRBJ2-5, with 9 bases lining up with TRBD2. The receptor's source is a female donor with esophageal squamous cell carcinoma. The sequenced sample was esophageal tumor tissue. The CDR3, as DNA: TGTGCCAGCAGCTTAGGGGTAGCGGGAGACCAAGAGACCCAGTACTTC. Its translation is CASSLGVAGDQETQYF.